Below are 22 T cell receptor beta chains sequenced from a single sample in a study of blood T cell repertoires in COVID-19. Repertoires were generated with immunoSEQ multiplex PCR, while TCRdb's copy carries only in-frame clones and drops some. The sample shows 250,000 to 400,000 clones, more than 70% of them seen only once. The specimen was PBMCs or T cells enriched from blood (not recorded which). The receptors stem from a woman aged 30 to 39 who had recovered from COVID-19.

The V gene is TRBV30, the J gene TRBJ2-7, with 10 bases fitting TRBD1. The CDR3 has 13 residues. Trimming removed 7 bases from V and 2 bases from J; junction bases left unmatched: 5. Germline V gives CDR1 GTSNPN, CDR2 SVGIG (reference sequence). CDR3 sequence (DNA): TGTGCCTACCGGGACAGGGGTCCCTACGAGCAGTACTTC. Protein sequence: CAYRDRGPYEQYF.

This sequence joins TRBV6-5 and TRBJ1-2, with 7 bases matching TRBD1. J gave up 8 bases and V 5 bases, and 2 bases lay outside the gene matches. CDR1 is MNHEY and CDR2 is SVGAGI in the germline V gene. The CDR3 totals 11 residues. CDR3 region: CASSTGEGYTF. The CDR3 DNA follows: TGTGCCAGCAGTACAGGGGAAGGCTACACCTTC.

V and J are TRBV3-1 (or the pseudogene TRBV3-2) and TRBJ2-1, with a tentative D call TRBD2 (6 bases). Trimming took 0 bases from V and 8 from J, leaving 20 bases between them. The CDR3 contains 17 residues. In germline, CDR1 is LGHDT, CDR2 YNNKEL (reference sequence). The CDR3 DNA sequence: TGTGCCAGCAGCCAAGATCGGTCGGGACTGGGACCGGATGAGCAGTTCTTC. Protein sequence: CASSQDRSGLGPDEQFF.

This chain joins TRBV29-1 and TRBJ1-5, with 9 bases aligning to TRBD1. J lost 2 bases, V lost 5 bases, and 4 bases had no gene match. The CDR3 has 14 residues. The germline gives CDR1 SQVTM, CDR2 ANQGSEA. The CDR3 sequence: CSVTTGGGNQPQHF. The CDR3 nucleotides read TGCAGCGTTACGACAGGGGGAGGCAATCAGCCCCAGCATTTT.

The gene calls are TRBV28 and TRBJ2-7; 12 nucleotides agree with TRBD2. The CDR3 sequence is 14 residues long. J was trimmed by 5 bases and V by 5 bases; bases with no gene match: 4. Germline-derived CDR1 and CDR2 are MDHEN and SYDVKM. The CDR3 region has the DNA TGTGCCAGCAGTCTCAGGACTAGCGGGGACGAGCAGTACTTC. The encoded protein is CASSLRTSGDEQYF. The variable domain in full, completed from reference TRBV28 and TRBJ2-7, reads DVKVTQSSRYLVKRTGEKVFLECVQDMDHENMFWYRQDPGLGLRLIYFSYDVKMKEKGDIPEGYSVSREKKERFSLILESASTNQTSMYLCASSLRTSGDEQYFGPGTRLTVT.

The V call is TRBV3-1 (or the pseudogene TRBV3-2), the J call TRBJ2-1; 7 bases are shared with TRBD2. CDR1 is LGHDT and CDR2 is YNNKEL in the germline V gene (reference sequence). The junction had 6 bases not matched to a gene; V was cut back by 0 bases and J by 4 bases. CDR3 length equals 16 residues. The CDR3 reads CASSQDPSGVYNEQFF. The CDR3 DNA reads TGTGCCAGCAGCCAAGATCCTAGCGGAGTATACAATGAGCAGTTCTTC.

This clone was seen once. The gene calls are TRBV11-2 and TRBJ1-2; D unresolved. Germline CDR1 is SGHAT and CDR2 is FQNNGV. V lost 1 base and J 8 bases, leaving 11 bases between the germline ends. The CDR3 spans 13 residues. The CDR3 loop is CASSLGQSRGYTF. The CDR3 bases are TGTGCCAGCAGCTTAGGCCAGTCGAGGGGCTACACCTTC.

The V call is TRBV5-1, the J call TRBJ1-1; maybe TRBD1 (5 bases). V lost 1 base and J 5 bases, leaving 15 bases between the germline ends. The CDR3 is made up of 15 amino acids. Germline V gene data show CDR1 as SGHRS and CDR2 as YFSETQ. The CDR3 nucleotides are TGCGCCAGCAGCTTGTCCGTGGCAGGGCAGACTGAAGCTTTCTTT. As protein: CASSLSVAGQTEAFF. Variable domain in full (rest from reference TRBV5-1 and TRBJ1-1): KAGVTQTPRYLIKTRGQQVTLSCSPISGHRSVSWYQQTPGQGLQFLFEYFSETQRNKGNFPGRFSGRQFSNSRSEMNVSTLELGDSALYLCASSLSVAGQTEAFFGQGTRLTVV.

This rearrangement joins TRBV18 to TRBJ1-1, with D hard to call. There are 14 residues in the CDR3. Germline V gene data show CDR1 as KGHSH and CDR2 as LQKENI. V was clipped by 4 bases and J by 3 bases, with 12 bases between them. The CDR3 nucleotides read TGTGCCAGCTCACTCGGGGTAGGGCACACTGAAGCTTTCTTT. This sequence encodes CASSLGVGHTEAFF.

This clone appeared once. V usage is TRBV10-3 and J usage is TRBJ1-2; possible D gene TRBD1, 5 bases. Trimming removed 10 bases from V and 8 bases from J, with 14 bases in between. The V gene's germline CDR1 is ENHRY and CDR2 SYGVKD. The CDR3 runs 11 residues. CDR3 residues: CASRLGGGYTF. The CDR3 nucleotides are TGTGCCAGCCGCTTGGGGGGAGGCTACACCTTC.

The chain uses TRBV19 and TRBJ2-5; D call uncertain. Trimming took 4 bases from V and 0 from J, leaving 6 bases between them. The germline CDR1 and CDR2 sequences are LNHDA and SQIVND (reference sequence). The CDR3 is 13 amino acids. In nucleotides, the CDR3 is TGTGCCAGTAGTACCCCGTACCAAGAGACCCAGTACTTC. Translating gives CASSTPYQETQYF.

A few counts support this clone. V usage is TRBV18 and J usage is TRBJ2-3, with D hard to call. V lost 0 bases and J lost 4, with 8 bases in between. The CDR3 extends over 14 amino acids. Germline values: CDR1 KGHSH, CDR2 LQKENI. The CDR3: CASSPPSTADTQYF. The DNA for the CDR3 is TGTGCCAGCTCACCACCTAGTACCGCAGATACGCAGTATTTT.

The chain employs TRBV6-2 or TRBV6-3 and TRBJ2-2; D gene ambiguous. Trimming pared 1 base from V and 3 bases from J, leaving 9 bases between. CDR3 length: 15 residues. Germline V gene lookup returns CDR1 MNHEY and CDR2 SVGEGT. CDR3 sequence reads: CASSYWAEDTGELFF. The CDR3 DNA reads TGTGCCAGCAGTTACTGGGCAGAAGACACCGGGGAGCTGTTTTTT.

The rearrangement links TRBV7-9 to TRBJ1-1; D not certain. The V gene lost 1 base and the J gene lost 4 bases, with 7 bases spanning the gap. Germline CDR1 reads SEHNR; CDR2 reads FQNEAQ (reference sequence). CDR3 length equals 13 residues. The CDR3 sequence: CASSLGGVTEAFF. The CDR3 DNA reads as TGTGCCAGCAGCTTAGGAGGAGTCACTGAAGCTTTCTTT.

This chain links TRBV6-4 with TRBJ1-6, with unresolved D. Per the germline V gene, CDR1 is MRHNA and CDR2 is SNTAGT. This CDR3 has 14 residues. Trimming removed 3 bases from V and 7 bases from J, with 10 bases in between. CDR3 nucleotide sequence: TGTGCCAGCAGTGAGCAGGTCTGGAATTCACCCCTCCACTTT. It specifies CASSEQVWNSPLHF.

DNA of the CDR3: TGTGCCAGCAGCTTAGGTAACACCACACCCTATGGCTACACCTTC. Its protein is CASSLGNTTPYGYTF. The rearrangement joins TRBV7-9 to TRBJ1-2, with D hard to call. Germline CDR1 reads SEHNR; CDR2 reads FQNEAQ (reference sequence). The CDR3 covers 15 residues. Trimming stripped 1 base from V and 4 bases from J, with 13 bases between.

This clone occurred once. The chain uses TRBV30 and TRBJ2-7; 7 bases agree with TRBD1. The CDR3 has 13 residues. The germline V gene has CDR1 GTSNPN and CDR2 SVGIG (reference sequence). Unmatched junction bases numbered 4, after V lost 4 bases and J lost 1 base. CDR3 residues: CAWTRGQSYEQYF. CDR3 nucleotide sequence: TGTGCCTGGACCAGGGGACAGTCCTACGAGCAGTACTTC.

The chain couples TRBV27 to TRBJ1-4; 8 bases align to TRBD1. Looked up from germline, CDR1 is MNHEY and CDR2 is SMNVEV (reference sequence). The trim removed 7 bases at V and 2 bases at J, leaving 12 bases unmatched. This CDR3 region has 17 residues. For the CDR3, the DNA is TGTGCCAGCACCCCAGGGGGCGGAGGTTGGACTAATGAAAAACTGTTTTTT. It yields the protein CASTPGGGGWTNEKLFF.

This clone was counted a few times. The rearrangement uses TRBV12-3 or TRBV12-4 and TRBJ1-2; D call uncertain. The V end was cut by 5 bases, the J end by 4 bases, with 11 bases between. CDR3 length equals 13 residues. CDR3 bases: TGTGCCAGCAGTCCCGGAGCGGGCTATGGCTACACCTTC. Translation gives CASSPGAGYGYTF.

This chain connects TRBV11-1 to TRBJ2-5; possibly TRBD2 for D (5 bases). CDR1 and CDR2 from the germline V gene are SGHAT and FQDESV (reference sequence). V dropped 1 base and J dropped 5 bases, with 14 bases sitting between them. The CDR3 is 15 amino acids. CDR3 coding DNA: TGTGCCAGCAGCTTAGAGGGAGCCGGCCTGGAGACCCAGTACTTC. Its translation: CASSLEGAGLETQYF.

The rearrangement uses TRBV3-1 (or the pseudogene TRBV3-2) and TRBJ2-5, with D possibly being TRBD2 (5 bases). The V gene's germline CDR1 is LGHDT and CDR2 YNNKEL (reference sequence). The length of the CDR3 is 14 residues. V gave up 2 bases and J gave up 4 bases, with 11 bases separating them. Here the CDR3 DNA reads TGTGCCAGCAGCCAACTCTTAGGAGGAGAGACCCAGTACTTC. It encodes CASSQLLGGETQYF.

The rearrangement joins TRBV28 to TRBJ2-7; D possibly corresponds to TRBD2 (5 bases). V was shortened by 10 bases and J by 3 bases, with 16 bases between the two germline ends. This CDR3 is 13 amino acids long. Germline CDR1 MDHEN, CDR2 SYDVKM. The CDR3 DNA is TGTGCCACCACCGAGGGCGGAATCTACGAGCAGTACTTC. Translating gives CATTEGGIYEQYF.